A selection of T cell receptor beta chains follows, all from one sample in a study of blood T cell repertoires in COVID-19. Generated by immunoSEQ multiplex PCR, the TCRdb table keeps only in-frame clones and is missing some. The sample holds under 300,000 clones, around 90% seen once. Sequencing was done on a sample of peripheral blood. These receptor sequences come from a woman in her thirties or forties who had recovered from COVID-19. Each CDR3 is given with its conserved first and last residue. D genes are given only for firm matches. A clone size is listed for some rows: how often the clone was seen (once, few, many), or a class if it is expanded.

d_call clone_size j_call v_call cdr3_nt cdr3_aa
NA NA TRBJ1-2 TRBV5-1 TGCGCCAGCAGCTTGGTTCCGAGGTGGGGGGGTTATGGCTACACCTTC CASSLVPRWGGYGYTF
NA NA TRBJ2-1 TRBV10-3 TGTGCCATCAGTGACTCGACTACCTTCGGTGAGCAGTTCTTC CAISDSTTFGEQFF
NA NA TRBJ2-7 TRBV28 TGTGCCAGCAGCGTCGCCTACGAGCAGTACTTC CASSVAYEQYF
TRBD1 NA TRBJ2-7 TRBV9 TGTGCCAGCAGCCCGGGACAGGGTTCTAAGTACTTC CASSPGQGSKYF
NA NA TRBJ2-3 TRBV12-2 TGTGCAAGTCGCTTAGGATGCCCTCAAAAAGCACCCTCGGTGTCGGGAGGGGAGGATACGCAGTATTTT CASRLGCPQKAPSVSGGEDTQYF
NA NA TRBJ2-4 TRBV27 TGTGCCACCCCCTTTCTTCAGTACTTC CATPFLQYF
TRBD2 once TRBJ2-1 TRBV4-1 TGCGCCAGCAGCCTACTTTTAGCGGGAGGAGGTTACAATGAGCAGTTCTTC CASSLLLAGGGYNEQFF
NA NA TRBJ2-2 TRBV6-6 TGTGCCAGCAGTTCGACAGTGGAGGGGGAGCTGTTTTTT CASSSTVEGELFF
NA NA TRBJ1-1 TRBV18 TGTGCCAGCTCACCAACTGCCGACACTGAAGCTTTCTTT CASSPTADTEAFF
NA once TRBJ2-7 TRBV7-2 TGTGCCAGCAGCTTGGGGCCGGGGCTCCTCGGGGGTGGAGAGCAGTACTTC CASSLGPGLLGGGEQYF
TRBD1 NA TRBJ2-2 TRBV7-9 TGTGCCAGCAGTCCACCCCGGGACAGTAACGCCGGGGAGCTGTTTTTT CASSPPRDSNAGELFF
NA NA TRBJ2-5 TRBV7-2 TGTGCCAGCAGCTCCGACAGTACTCAAGAGACCCAGTACTTC CASSSDSTQETQYF
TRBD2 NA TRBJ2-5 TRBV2 TGTGCCAGCAGTACCAGACTAGCGGTGGTAGAGACCCAGTACTTC CASSTRLAVVETQYF
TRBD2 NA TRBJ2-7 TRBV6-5 TGTGCCAGCATTCCGCGGGGGACGAGTTGGGACGAGCAGTACTTC CASIPRGTSWDEQYF
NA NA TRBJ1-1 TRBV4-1 TGCGCCAGCAGCCACTCTGTCGGGACTGAAGCTTTCTTT CASSHSVGTEAFF
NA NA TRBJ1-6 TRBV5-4 TGTGCCAGCAGCTTTACAATCGGGACTGATTCACCCCTCCACTTT CASSFTIGTDSPLHF
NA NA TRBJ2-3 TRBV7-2 TGTGCCAGCAGCTTCTTCCGCGGGGCCCCCCCCACAGATACGCAGTATTTT CASSFFRGAPPTDTQYF
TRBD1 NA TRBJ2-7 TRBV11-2 TGTGCCAGCAGCTTATCTTTTGGCCCGGGACAGTTGATGGGCGAGCAGTACTTC CASSLSFGPGQLMGEQYF
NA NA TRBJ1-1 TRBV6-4 TGTGCCAGCAGCCCCGTTGGGGGGACGAACACTGAAGCTTTCTTT CASSPVGGTNTEAFF
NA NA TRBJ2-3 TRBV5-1 TGCGCCAGCAGCTCGGGCCCGGCAGGGGAGTCAGATACGCAGTATTTT CASSSGPAGESDTQYF
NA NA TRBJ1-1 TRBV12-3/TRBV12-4 TGTGCCTCTCGTGTTCAGATGAACACTGAAGCTTTCTTT CASRVQMNTEAFF
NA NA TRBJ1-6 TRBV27 TGTGCCAGCAGTCTAGAAAATTCACCCCTCCACTTT CASSLENSPLHF
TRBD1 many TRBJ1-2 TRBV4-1 TGCGCCAGCAGCCAAGGGACAGGGACGGCGGGCTACACCTTC CASSQGTGTAGYTF
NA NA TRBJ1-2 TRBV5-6 TGTGCCAGCAGCACCAGGACAGCCGACCTCTATGGCTACACCTTC CASSTRTADLYGYTF
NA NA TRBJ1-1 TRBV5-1 TGCGCCAGCAGCGCGAGCCCGGGGGGGGCCACTGAAGCTTTCTTT CASSASPGGATEAFF
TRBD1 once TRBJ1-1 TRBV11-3 TGTGCCAGCAGCTTAGGGGACAGGGCGAACACTGAAGCTTTCTTT CASSLGDRANTEAFF
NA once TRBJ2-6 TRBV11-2 TGTGCCAGCAGCTTACAGGGTCTGAACTCTGGGGCCAACGTCCTGACTTTC CASSLQGLNSGANVLTF
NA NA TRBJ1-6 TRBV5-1 TGCGCCAGCAGCTTGGACAGGCTGTCACCCCTCCACTTT CASSLDRLSPLHF
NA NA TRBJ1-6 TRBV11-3 TGTGCCAGCAGCCTGGGGGGGGGTGTTGAAAACTCACCCCTCCACTTT CASSLGGGVENSPLHF
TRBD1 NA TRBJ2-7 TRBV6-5 TGTGCCAGCAGACAATCCCGGCAGGGGGCGGGCGAGCAGTACTTC CASRQSRQGAGEQYF
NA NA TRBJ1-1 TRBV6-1 TGTGCCAGCAGTGAATTCAGTGGGGCCAACACTGAAGCTTTCTTT CASSEFSGANTEAFF
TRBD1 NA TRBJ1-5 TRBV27 TGTGCCAGCAGCGACAGGGAAAATCAGCCCCAGCATTTT CASSDRENQPQHF
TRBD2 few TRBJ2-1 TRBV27 TGTGCCAGCAGTTTGACCCCCGGGACTAGCGGGGATGAGTTCTTC CASSLTPGTSGDEFF
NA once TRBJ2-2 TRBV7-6 TGTGCCAGCACCACCTCGAGTGGGGAGCTGTTTTTT CASTTSSGELFF
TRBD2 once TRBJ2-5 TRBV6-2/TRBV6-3 TGTGCCAGCAGTCTGGGACTAGCGGGGATCGACGTGGAGACCCAGTACTTC CASSLGLAGIDVETQYF
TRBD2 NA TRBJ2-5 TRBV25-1 TGTGCCAGCAGTGAAATTGGAACTAGCGGGCTGAGGGGAGAGACCCAGTACTTC CASSEIGTSGLRGETQYF
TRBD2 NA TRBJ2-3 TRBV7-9 TGTGCCAGCAGCTTAGGTAGCGGGAGCTTTTATGGCACAGATACGCAGTATTTT CASSLGSGSFYGTDTQYF
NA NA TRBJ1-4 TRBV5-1 TGCGCCAGCAGCCCGGGGAGTGCAACTAATGAAAAACTGTTTTTT CASSPGSATNEKLFF
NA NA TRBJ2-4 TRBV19 TGTGCCAGTAGTATGTCTTCGACAGGGATGGGGGGCAAAAACATTCAGTACTTC CASSMSSTGMGGKNIQYF
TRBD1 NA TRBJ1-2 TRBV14 TGTGCCAGCAGCCAAGCCGGACAGGGGCCCTATGGCTACACCTTC CASSQAGQGPYGYTF
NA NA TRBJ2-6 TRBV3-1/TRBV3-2 TGTGCCAGCAGCCAAGAGGCGTTGGACAGTCTGAGCTCTGGGGCCAACGTCCTGACTTTC CASSQEALDSLSSGANVLTF
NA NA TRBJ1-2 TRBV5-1 TGCGCCAGCAGCTTGAACCCGACGGGGAGTTATGGCTACACCTTC CASSLNPTGSYGYTF
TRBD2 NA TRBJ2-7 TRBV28 TGTGCCAGTTGGGGCGGGGGGACTTCCTACGAGCAGTACTTC CASWGGGTSYEQYF
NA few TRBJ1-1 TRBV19 TGTGCCAGTAGCCTCGTAGGAGGCACTGAAGCTTTCTTT CASSLVGGTEAFF
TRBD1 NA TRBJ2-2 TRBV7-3 TGTGCCAGCAGTTCGACAGGGGGCACCGGGGAGCTGTTTTTT CASSSTGGTGELFF
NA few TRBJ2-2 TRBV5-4 TGTGCCAGCAGGGCCGGGAGCGAGAACACCGGGGAGCTGTTTTTT CASRAGSENTGELFF
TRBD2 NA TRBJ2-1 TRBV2 TGTGCCAGCAGTATAACCGGACTAGCGGGAGGGAAGCAGTTCTTC CASSITGLAGGKQFF